The sequence of this T cell receptor beta chain was determined in a study of cytomegalovirus exposure and HLA in healthy donors. PCR employed 60 Vbeta and 13 Jbeta primers. Only in-frame clones appear in the TCRdb table, and some are missing; sequencing was by immunoSEQ multiplex PCR. The sample lists 150,000 to 250,000 clones, 70% to 80% occurring once. Trimming took 6 bases from V and 2 from J; bases not matched to a gene: 12. The CDR3 has 17 amino acids. Germline CDR1 is SGHAT and CDR2 is FQNNGV. The source is a man aged 25-45 years in good health and CMV-seronegative. The chain has TRBV11-2 and TRBJ2-7; 11 bases align to TRBD2. The sample comprised PBMCs. CDR3 loop: CASRTIAGGRGAYEQYF. The CDR3 nucleotides read TGTGCCAGCAGAACCATAGCGGGAGGGCGTGGAGCCTACGAGCAGTACTTC.